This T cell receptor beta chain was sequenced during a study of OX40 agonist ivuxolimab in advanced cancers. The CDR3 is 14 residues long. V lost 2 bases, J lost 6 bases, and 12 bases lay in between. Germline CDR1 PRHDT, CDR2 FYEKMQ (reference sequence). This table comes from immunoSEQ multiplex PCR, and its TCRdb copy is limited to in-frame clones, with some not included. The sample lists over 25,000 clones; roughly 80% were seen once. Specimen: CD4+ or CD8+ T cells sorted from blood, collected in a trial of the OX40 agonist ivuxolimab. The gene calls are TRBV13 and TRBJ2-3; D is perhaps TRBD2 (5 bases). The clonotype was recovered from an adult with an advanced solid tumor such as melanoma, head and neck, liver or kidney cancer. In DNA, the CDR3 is TGTGCCAGCAGCTTATTGCTAGCTAGCGATACGCAGTATTTT. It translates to CASSLLLASDTQYF.